This TCR beta chain was documented in a study of blood T cell repertoires in COVID-19. Overall study: PBMCs, B-cell-depleted T cells, or T cells were the source of the cDNA or gDNA that made up the material.

Sequencing was performed with immunoSEQ multiplex PCR; in TCRdb, only in-frame clones are kept and a portion is missing. The sample contains roughly 270,000 clones, approximately 88% of which appear only once. V was pared by 5 bases and J by 2 bases, with 4 bases between. The CDR3 contains 11 residues. CDR1 LNHDA and CDR2 SQIVND come from the germline V gene (reference sequence). The sequencing sample was made of peripheral blood. This sequence joins TRBV19 and TRBJ2-7; no firm D call. The receptor's source is a man younger than 35 with active or convalescent COVID-19. The CDR3 nucleotides read TGTGCCAGTAGTTTCGCCTACGAGCAGTACTTC. Translating gives CASSFAYEQYF.